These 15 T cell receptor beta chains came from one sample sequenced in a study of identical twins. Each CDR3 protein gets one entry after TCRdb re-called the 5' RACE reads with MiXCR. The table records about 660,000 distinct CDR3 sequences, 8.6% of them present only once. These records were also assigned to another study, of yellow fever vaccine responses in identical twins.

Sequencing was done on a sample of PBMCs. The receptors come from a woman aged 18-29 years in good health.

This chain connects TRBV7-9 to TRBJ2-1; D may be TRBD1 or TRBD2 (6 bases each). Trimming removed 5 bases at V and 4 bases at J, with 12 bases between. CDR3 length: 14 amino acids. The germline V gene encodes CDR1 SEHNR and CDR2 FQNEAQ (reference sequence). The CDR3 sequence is CASSGTQGYNEQFF. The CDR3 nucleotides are TGTGCCAGCAGCGGGACTCAGGGGTACAATGAGCAGTTCTTC.

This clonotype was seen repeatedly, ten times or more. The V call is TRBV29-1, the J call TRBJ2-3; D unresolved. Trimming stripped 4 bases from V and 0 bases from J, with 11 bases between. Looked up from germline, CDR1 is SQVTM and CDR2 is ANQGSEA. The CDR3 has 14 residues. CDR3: CSVVGHSSTDTQYF. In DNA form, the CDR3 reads TGCAGCGTTGTCGGGCATTCTAGCACAGATACGCAGTATTTT.

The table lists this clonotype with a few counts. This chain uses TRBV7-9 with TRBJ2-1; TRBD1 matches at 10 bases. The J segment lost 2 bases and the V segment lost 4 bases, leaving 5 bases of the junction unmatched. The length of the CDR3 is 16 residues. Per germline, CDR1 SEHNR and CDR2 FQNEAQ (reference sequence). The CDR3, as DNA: TGTGCCAGCAGCTCCGACAGGGGGCTGACCTACAATGAGCAGTTCTTC. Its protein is CASSSDRGLTYNEQFF. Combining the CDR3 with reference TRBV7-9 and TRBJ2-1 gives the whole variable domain DTGVSQNPRHKITKRGQNVTFRCDPISEHNRLYWYRQTLGQGPEFLTYFQNEAQLEKSRLLSDRFSAERPKGSFSTLEIQRTEQGDSAMYLCASSSDRGLTYNEQFFGPGTRLTVL.

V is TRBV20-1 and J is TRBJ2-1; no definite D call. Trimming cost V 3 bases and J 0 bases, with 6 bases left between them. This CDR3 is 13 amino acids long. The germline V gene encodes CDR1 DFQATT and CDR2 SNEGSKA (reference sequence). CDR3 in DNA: TGCAGTGCTAGCCGGAGCTCCTACAATGAGCAGTTCTTC. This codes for CSASRSSYNEQFF.

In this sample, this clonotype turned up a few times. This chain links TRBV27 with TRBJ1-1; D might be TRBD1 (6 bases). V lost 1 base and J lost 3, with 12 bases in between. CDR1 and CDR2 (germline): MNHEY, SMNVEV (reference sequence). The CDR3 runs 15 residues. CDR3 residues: CASSLFMGADTEAFF. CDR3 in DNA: TGTGCCAGCAGTTTATTCATGGGGGCAGACACTGAAGCTTTCTTT.

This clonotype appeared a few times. The CDR3 sequence is CASSLSSQDTEAFF. The DNA of the CDR3 is TGTGCCAGCAGCTTAAGTTCCCAGGACACTGAAGCTTTCTTT. V usage is TRBV7-2 and J usage is TRBJ1-1; unclear D gene. Trimming cost V 2 bases and J 3 bases, with 10 bases left between them. The germline V gene encodes CDR1 SGHTA and CDR2 FQGNSA. This CDR3 spans 14 amino acids.

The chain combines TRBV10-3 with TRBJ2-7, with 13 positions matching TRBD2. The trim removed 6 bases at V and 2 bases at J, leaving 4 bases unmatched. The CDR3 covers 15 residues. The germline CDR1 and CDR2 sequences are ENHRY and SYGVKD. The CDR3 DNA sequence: TGTGCCATCAGAGGGACTAGCGGGGAGCCCTACGAGCAGTACTTC. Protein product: CAIRGTSGEPYEQYF.

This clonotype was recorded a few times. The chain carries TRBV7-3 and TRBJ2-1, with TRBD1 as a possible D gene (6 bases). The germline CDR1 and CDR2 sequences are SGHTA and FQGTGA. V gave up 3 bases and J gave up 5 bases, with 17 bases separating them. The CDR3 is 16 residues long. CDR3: CASSFPRGGLHNEQFF. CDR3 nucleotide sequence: TGTGCCAGCAGCTTCCCCCGAGGGGGTTTACACAATGAGCAGTTCTTC.

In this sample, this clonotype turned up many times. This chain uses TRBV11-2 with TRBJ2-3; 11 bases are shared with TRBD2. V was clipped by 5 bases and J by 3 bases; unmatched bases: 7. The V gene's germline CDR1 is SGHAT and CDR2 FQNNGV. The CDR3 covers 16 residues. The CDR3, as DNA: TGTGCCAGCAGCCTATGGGCTAGCGGGGGGACAGATACGCAGTATTTT. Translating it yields CASSLWASGGTDTQYF.

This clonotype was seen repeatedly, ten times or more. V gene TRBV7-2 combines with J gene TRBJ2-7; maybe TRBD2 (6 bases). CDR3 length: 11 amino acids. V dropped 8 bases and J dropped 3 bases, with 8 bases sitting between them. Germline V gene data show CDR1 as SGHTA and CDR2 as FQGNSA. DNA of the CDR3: TGTGCCAGCCGCGGGGTCTACGAGCAGTACTTC. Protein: CASRGVYEQYF.

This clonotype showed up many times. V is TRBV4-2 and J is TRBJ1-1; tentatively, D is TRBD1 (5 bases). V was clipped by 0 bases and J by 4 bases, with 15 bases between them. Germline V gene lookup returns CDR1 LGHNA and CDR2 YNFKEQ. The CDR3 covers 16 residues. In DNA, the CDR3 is TGTGCCAGCAGCCAAGATTTGAGACAGCAAGGCACTGAAGCTTTCTTT. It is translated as CASSQDLRQQGTEAFF.

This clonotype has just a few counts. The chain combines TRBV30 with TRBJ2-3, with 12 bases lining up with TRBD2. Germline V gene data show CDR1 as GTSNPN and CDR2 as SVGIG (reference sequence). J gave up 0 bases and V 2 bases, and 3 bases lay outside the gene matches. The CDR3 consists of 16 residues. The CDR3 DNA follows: TGTGCCTGGAGTAATCTAGCGGGGGGGAGCACAGATACGCAGTATTTT. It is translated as CAWSNLAGGSTDTQYF.

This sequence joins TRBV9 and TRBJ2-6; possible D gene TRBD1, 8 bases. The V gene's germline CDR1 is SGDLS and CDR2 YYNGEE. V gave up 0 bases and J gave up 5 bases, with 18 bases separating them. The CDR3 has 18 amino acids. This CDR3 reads CASSVERQGRGWANVLTF. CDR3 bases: TGTGCCAGCAGCGTAGAGAGACAGGGGAGGGGCTGGGCCAACGTCCTGACTTTC.

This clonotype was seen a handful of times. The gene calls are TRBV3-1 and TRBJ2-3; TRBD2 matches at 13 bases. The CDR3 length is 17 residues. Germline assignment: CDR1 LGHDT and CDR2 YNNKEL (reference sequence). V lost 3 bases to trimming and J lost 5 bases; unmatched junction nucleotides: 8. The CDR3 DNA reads TGTGCCAGCAGCCAGGTTAAACTAGCGGGAGGGCAAGATACGCAGTATTTT. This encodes CASSQVKLAGGQDTQYF.

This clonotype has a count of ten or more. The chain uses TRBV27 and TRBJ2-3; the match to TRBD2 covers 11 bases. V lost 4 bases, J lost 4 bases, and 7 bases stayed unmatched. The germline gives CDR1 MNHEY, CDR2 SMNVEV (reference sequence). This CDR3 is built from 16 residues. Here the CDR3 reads CASSSTSGSLADTQYF. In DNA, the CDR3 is TGTGCCAGCAGTTCCACTAGCGGGAGTCTGGCAGATACGCAGTATTTT.